The 17 T cell receptor beta chains presented below share a single source sample, sequenced in a study of T cell responses to AZD1222 COVID-19 vaccine. Some clones are missing from TCRdb's copy, which holds only in-frame ones; the method was immunoSEQ multiplex PCR. This table holds about 70,000 clones, nearly 90% found once. Sequenced material: peripheral blood, taken 28 days after the second AZD1222 dose. Receptor source: an adult who received the AZD1222 COVID-19 vaccine.

V and J are TRBV12-3 or TRBV12-4 and TRBJ2-7; TRBD1 matches 7 bases. The V gene end was trimmed by 8 bases and the J gene end by 4 bases; junction bases not matched to a gene: 8. The CDR3 covers 13 residues. The CDR3 DNA reads TGTGCCAGCGGTGGGCAGGGGGAATACGAGCAGTACTTC. Protein sequence: CASGGQGEYEQYF.

This clone was seen once. The genes are TRBV28 and TRBJ1-2; 9 bases are a match to TRBD1. J gave up 4 bases and V 6 bases, and 9 bases lay outside the gene matches. There are 15 residues in the CDR3. The germline V gene has CDR1 MDHEN and CDR2 SYDVKM. As DNA, the CDR3 is TGTGCCAGCAGAACCGGGACAGGGTACGGCTATGGCTACACCTTC. The encoded protein is CASRTGTGYGYGYTF.

The chain links TRBV29-1 to TRBJ2-5; D possibly corresponds to TRBD1 (5 bases). Germline CDR1 SQVTM, CDR2 ANQGSEA. Between the trimmed V and J ends, which lost 8 bases and 5 bases, there was a span of 12 bases. CDR3 length equals 11 residues. As DNA, the CDR3 is TGCAGCTACCAGGACACCGAGACCCAGTACTTC. Protein product: CSYQDTETQYF.

The chain combines TRBV15 with TRBJ1-4; D is undetermined. Trimming left V 9 bases short and J 0 bases short, with 5 bases between. Germline assignment: CDR1 LNHNV and CDR2 YYDKDF (reference sequence). The length of the CDR3 is 12 residues. The CDR3 spells CATGTTNEKLFF. The CDR3 DNA is TGTGCCACAGGCACAACTAATGAAAAACTGTTTTTT.

This chain joins TRBV9 and TRBJ1-2; D is undetermined. The CDR3 has 10 residues. From germline, CDR1 is SGDLS and CDR2 YYNGEE. The germline V and J ends were trimmed by 3 bases and 7 bases, with 4 bases remaining between them. For the CDR3, the DNA is TGTGCCAGCAGCGGGGGTGGCTACACCTTC. It yields the protein CASSGGGYTF. Together with reference TRBV9 and TRBJ1-2, the CDR3 gives the full variable domain: DSGVTQTPKHLITATGQRVTLRCSPRSGDLSVYWYQQSLDQGLQFLIQYYNGEERAKGNILERFSAQQFPDLHSELNLSSLELGDSALYFCASSGGGYTFGSGTRLTVV.

J is TRBJ1-2 and V is TRBV5-4, with unresolved D. Germline assignment: CDR1 SGHNT and CDR2 YYREEE (reference sequence). Trimming stripped 3 bases from V and 6 bases from J, with 18 bases between. This CDR3 has 15 residues. CDR3: CASSSITVTLNGYTF. The CDR3 DNA sequence: TGTGCCAGCAGCTCTATAACTGTGACGTTAAATGGCTACACCTTC.

This chain uses TRBV6-2 or TRBV6-3 with TRBJ2-3; 16 bases are shared with TRBD2. The V segment lost 5 bases and the J segment 3 bases; nucleotides outside the gene matches: 5. The CDR3 consists of 17 residues. Germline V CDR1 and CDR2: MNHEY, SVGEGT. The CDR3 DNA reads TGTGCCAGCAGTGGGACTAGCGGGAGGGCCGAGACAGATACGCAGTATTTT. Its translation: CASSGTSGRAETDTQYF.

The chain uses TRBV3-1 (or the pseudogene TRBV3-2) and TRBJ1-5; D is undetermined. CDR3 size: 12 residues. Germline V lookup: CDR1 LGHDT, CDR2 YNNKEL (reference sequence). Trimming removed 3 bases at V and 5 bases at J, with 5 bases between. The CDR3 DNA is TGTGCCAGCAGCCAGCTCGATCAGCCCCAGCATTTT. Residues: CASSQLDQPQHF.

This chain uses TRBV3-1 (or the pseudogene TRBV3-2) with TRBJ2-2; 7 bases match TRBD1. This CDR3 contains 16 residues. The V gene end was trimmed by 4 bases and the J gene end by 4 bases; junction bases not matched to a gene: 9. The germline gives CDR1 LGHDT, CDR2 YNNKEL (reference sequence). The CDR3 protein is CASSPRGSGGTGELFF. CDR3 DNA: TGTGCCAGCAGCCCCAGGGGGAGTGGGGGCACCGGGGAGCTGTTTTTT.

The rearrangement joins TRBV19 to TRBJ1-5, with D possibly matching TRBD1 (6 bases). V was cut by 5 bases and J by 4 bases, with 18 bases left in between. The CDR3 sequence is 16 residues long. Per germline, CDR1 LNHDA and CDR2 SQIVND (reference sequence). CDR3 sequence: CASSLEGQGINQPQHF. For the CDR3, the DNA is TGTGCCAGTAGTCTGGAAGGGCAGGGGATAAATCAGCCCCAGCATTTT.

V usage is TRBV4-3 and J usage is TRBJ2-5; 15 nucleotides match TRBD2. This CDR3 comprises 16 residues. Germline CDR1 and CDR2: LGHNA and YSLEER. V trimming: 4 bases; J trimming: 4 bases; junction bases outside the gene matches: 4. The chain's CDR3 is CASSRGLAGGAETQYF. CDR3 bases: TGCGCCAGCAGCCGGGGACTAGCGGGAGGTGCAGAGACCCAGTACTTC.

The chain joins TRBV7-2 to TRBJ1-1; D gene ambiguous. The ends were cut back, 5 bases at V and 0 bases at J, with 7 bases in the middle. Germline V gene lookup returns CDR1 SGHTA and CDR2 FQGNSA. The CDR3 is made up of 13 amino acids. This CDR3 reads CASSPHMNTEAFF. Here the CDR3 DNA reads TGTGCCAGCAGCCCCCACATGAACACTGAAGCTTTCTTT.

The chain links TRBV19 to TRBJ1-2; D gene ambiguous. The CDR3 consists of 14 residues. Trimming removed 4 bases at V and 0 bases at J, with 9 bases between. CDR1 is LNHDA and CDR2 is SQIVND in the germline V gene (reference sequence). CDR3 loop: CASSTTGANYGYTF. The CDR3 nucleotides read TGTGCCAGTAGTACCACGGGAGCTAACTATGGCTACACCTTC.

This sequence joins TRBV11-2 and TRBJ1-6, with D possibly being TRBD1 (5 bases). CDR3 length: 14 residues. Trimming took 5 bases from V and 7 from J, leaving 12 bases between them. Germline lookup yields CDR1 SGHAT and CDR2 FQNNGV. CDR3 coding DNA: TGTGCCAGCAGCCTTGGGGGAGACAATTCACCCCTCCACTTT. It codes for CASSLGGDNSPLHF.

The CDR3 coding sequence is TGTGCCAGCAGTTTAGCCAACAATGAGCAGTTCTTC. The encoded protein is CASSLANNEQFF. The V gene is TRBV12-3 or TRBV12-4, the J gene TRBJ2-1, with no clear D. CDR3 length: 12 residues. Trimming removed 0 bases from V and 5 bases from J, with 2 bases in between.

The CDR3, as DNA: TGTGCCAGCAGTGAAGAGGAGCACCATGGCTACACCTTC. Protein product: CASSEEEHHGYTF. This chain connects TRBV6-1 to TRBJ1-2; D gene ambiguous. Trimming removed 1 base from V and 6 bases from J, with 9 bases in between. This CDR3 region has 13 residues. Germline CDR1 reads MNHNS; CDR2 reads SASEGT.

This clone came up once. The gene calls are TRBV12-5 and TRBJ2-3; D gene ambiguous. Trimming took off 6 bases at V and 2 bases at J, with 15 bases between the two ends. The CDR3 extends over 15 amino acids. Germline assignment: CDR1 LGHNT and CDR2 FRNRAP. The CDR3 is CASGRVGRNTDTQYF. CDR3 sequence (DNA): TGTGCTAGTGGCCGGGTCGGTCGTAACACAGATACGCAGTATTTT. Complete variable domain (other parts from reference TRBV12-5 and TRBJ2-3): DARVTQTPRHKVTEMGQEVTMRCQPILGHNTVFWYRQTMMQGLELLAYFRNRAPLDDSGMPKDRFSAEMPDATLATLKIQPSEPRDSAVYFCASGRVGRNTDTQYFGPGTRLTVL.